A single sample is the source of the 9 T cell receptor beta chains below, sequenced in a study of OX40 agonist ivuxolimab in advanced cancers. This table comes from immunoSEQ multiplex PCR, and its TCRdb copy is limited to in-frame clones, with some not included. The table shows about 50,000 clones, with about 88% occurring only once. The sample consisted of CD4+ or CD8+ T cells sorted from blood, taken in a trial of the OX40 agonist ivuxolimab. The receptors derive from an adult with an advanced solid tumor such as melanoma, head and neck, liver or kidney cancer.

The chain is built from TRBV7-9 and TRBJ2-5; 11 nucleotides line up with TRBD1. CDR1 and CDR2 from the germline V gene are SEHNR and FQNEAQ (reference sequence). CDR3 length: 15 residues. Trimming cost V 8 bases and J 4 bases; bases outside gene matches: 9. The CDR3 DNA reads as TGTGCCAGCCGGAACCGGGACAGGGGGGGAGAGACCCAGTACTTC. Its protein is CASRNRDRGGETQYF.

The J gene is TRBJ2-7, the V gene TRBV6-5; D not certain. CDR1 and CDR2 (germline): MNHEY, SVGAGI. This CDR3 spans 15 amino acids. V was clipped by 2 bases and J by 9 bases, with 20 bases between them. The CDR3 DNA follows: TGTGCCAGCAGTTACGGTAGGAACAACCCCTTCGGGCAGTACTTC. Translated: CASSYGRNNPFGQYF.

This clone was found once. This chain connects TRBV11-3 to TRBJ2-1, with a weak D call TRBD2 (5 bases). The length of the CDR3 is 15 residues. Trimming took off 0 bases at V and 6 bases at J, with 12 bases between the two ends. The germline CDR1 and CDR2 sequences are SGHNT and YENEEA. CDR3 nucleotide sequence: TGTGCCAGCAGCTTAGAGAATGAGGGAAGCAATGAGCAGTTCTTC. Its translation: CASSLENEGSNEQFF.

The chain has TRBV5-5 and TRBJ2-6; D call uncertain. The CDR3 is made up of 17 amino acids. Trimming took off 0 bases at V and 4 bases at J, with 14 bases between the two ends. Germline V CDR1 and CDR2: SGHKS, YYEKEE (reference sequence). CDR3 residues: CASSLAHTPSGANVLTF. DNA of the CDR3: TGTGCCAGCAGCTTGGCCCACACCCCCTCCGGGGCCAACGTCCTGACTTTC.

The gene calls are TRBV5-4 and TRBJ2-7, with unresolved D. The CDR3 consists of 13 residues. Trimming took off 4 bases at V and 6 bases at J, with 14 bases between the two ends. Germline-derived CDR1 and CDR2 are SGHNT and YYREEE (reference sequence). The CDR3 is CASSAPEAFEQYF. The CDR3 bases are TGTGCCAGCAGCGCCCCAGAGGCTTTCGAGCAGTACTTC.

J is TRBJ2-5 and V is TRBV6-1, with 9 bases aligning to TRBD1. Germline CDR1 MNHNS, CDR2 SASEGT. The CDR3 runs 17 residues. J was trimmed by 2 bases and V by 3 bases; bases with no gene match: 10. DNA for the CDR3: TGTGCCAGCAGTGAGACTTACAGGGGGCGCCGGCAAGAGACCCAGTACTTC. It encodes CASSETYRGRRQETQYF.

The V and J genes are TRBV5-1 and TRBJ2-1, with TRBD2 identical over 7 bases. V was clipped by 1 base and J by 0 bases; unmatched bases: 4. Germline-derived CDR1 and CDR2 are SGHRS and YFSETQ. The CDR3 loop spans 16 amino acids. The CDR3 spells CASSLSGLVSYNEQFF. The CDR3 nucleotides read TGCGCCAGCAGCTTGAGCGGACTAGTCTCCTACAATGAGCAGTTCTTC. Full variable domain (outside the CDR3, taken from reference TRBV5-1 and TRBJ2-1): KAGVTQTPRYLIKTRGQQVTLSCSPISGHRSVSWYQQTPGQGLQFLFEYFSETQRNKGNFPGRFSGRQFSNSRSEMNVSTLELGDSALYLCASSLSGLVSYNEQFFGPGTRLTVL.

This sequence joins TRBV6-5 and TRBJ1-2; TRBD1 agrees at 7 bases. Germline loops: CDR1 MNHEY, CDR2 SVGAGI. The CDR3 has 13 amino acids. J lost 6 bases, V lost 0 bases, and 1 base had no gene match. CDR3 loop: CASSYSGGHGYTF. The CDR3 nucleotides read TGTGCCAGCAGTTACTCAGGGGGCCATGGCTACACCTTC.

The CDR3 region has the DNA TGTGCCACCAGCAGAGACCGGGCGTCCATACAGCCCCAGCATTTT. Protein: CATSRDRASIQPQHF. This sequence joins TRBV15 and TRBJ1-5; D uncertain. CDR1 is LNHNV, CDR2 YYDKDF, per germline (reference sequence). This CDR3 is 15 amino acids long. V gave up 0 bases and J gave up 7 bases, with 13 bases separating them.